Listed below are T cell receptor beta chains from one sample, sequenced in a study of cytomegalovirus exposure and HLA in healthy donors. TCRdb keeps only in-frame clones here, not all; method: immunoSEQ multiplex PCR. The sample includes about 140,000 clones, roughly four fifths of them seen just once. Sequenced: PBMCs. These receptors were collected from a man aged 35-49 years in good health and CMV-seropositive. CDR3s include the opening cysteine and the closing phenylalanine or tryptophan. Fields, in order: CDR3 length, clone size, V gene, D gene, J gene, CDR3 protein. A D gene is named only where the DNA matches it firmly. The size field is filled for only some rows; it gives once, few, many or a size class.

>13|.|TRBV30|.|TRBJ2-5
CAWTPGARETQYF
>14|.|TRBV10-3|.|TRBJ2-1
CAIRGEVSYNEQFF
>13|.|TRBV19|.|TRBJ2-1
CASSRDPGVKQFF
>17|.|TRBV7-3|.|TRBJ2-2
CASSLGYGGPNTGELFF
>15|once|TRBV11-2|.|TRBJ1-4
CASSSHGQLNEKLFF
>11|.|TRBV2|.|TRBJ2-1
CATVLGNEQFF
>16|.|TRBV7-9|TRBD1|TRBJ2-1
CASRNSDRLLSNEQFF
>14|few|TRBV5-1|.|TRBJ2-7
CASSLDRANYEQYF
>14|.|TRBV27|TRBD1|TRBJ1-6
CASSRGQTNSPLHF
>14|.|TRBV7-3|.|TRBJ2-2
CASSPAGGTGELFF
>16|.|TRBV13|TRBD1|TRBJ2-7
CAEQSSNRGYPWKQYF
>16|.|TRBV7-8|TRBD2|TRBJ2-3
CASSHGLAASTDTQYF
>13|once|TRBV30|TRBD2|TRBJ2-5
CAWTTSGIETQYF
>15|few|TRBV2|.|TRBJ2-7
CASGAGAVSGYEQYF
>16|.|TRBV18|.|TRBJ1-1
CASSPNPGWGNTEAFF
>13|.|TRBV30|TRBD1|TRBJ1-3
CAWSVGQGNTIYF
>14|.|TRBV18|TRBD1|TRBJ1-2
CASSPLTGAYGYTF
>12|.|TRBV11-2|.|TRBJ2-7
CASNEPDYEQYF
>14|.|TRBV15|TRBD1|TRBJ1-1
CATSRDRRNTEAFF
>11|few|TRBV30|TRBD1|TRBJ1-2
CAWRTGGGYTF
>14|.|TRBV5-1|TRBD1|TRBJ2-5
CASSPDRMRETQYF
>15|.|TRBV5-4|.|TRBJ2-1
CASRFSGIADNEQFF
>15|.|TRBV7-9|.|TRBJ1-1
CASSLGTRANTEAFF
>15|once|TRBV5-1|TRBD1|TRBJ1-2
CASSLSPGGSGGYTF
>12|.|TRBV29-1|.|TRBJ2-5
CSVDQGRETQYF
>16|.|TRBV7-9|.|TRBJ1-6
CASSLGVGGYNSPLHF
>15|.|TRBV18|TRBD2|TRBJ2-5
CASSPTRGDSGGQYF
>14|.|TRBV5-6|TRBD2|TRBJ2-4
CASSGAGRGDIQYF
>18|.|TRBV28|TRBD1|TRBJ1-5
CASSSVRTGGRSNQPQHF
>13|.|TRBV27|.|TRBJ2-7
CASSLSPYGEQYF
>13|.|TRBV6-1|.|TRBJ2-7
CASNMAATYEQYF
>16|.|TRBV6-1|TRBD2|TRBJ2-7
CASSELAGGPAYEQYF
>14|.|TRBV15|TRBD1|TRBJ1-2
CATSRDQGAYGYTF
>13|.|TRBV9|.|TRBJ1-2
CASSVAGVVGYTF
>14|.|TRBV6-1|TRBD1|TRBJ2-7
CASSEGQGGYEQYF
>14|.|TRBV5-1|.|TRBJ1-1
CASSLELLATEAFF
>14|.|TRBV7-6|TRBD2|TRBJ2-7
CASSSLAGDLKQYF
>15|once|TRBV6-5|TRBD2|TRBJ2-3
CASSYSTSGTDTQYF
>16|once|TRBV5-1|TRBD2|TRBJ2-7
CASSLGGTSSSYEQYF
>14|.|TRBV6-1|TRBD1|TRBJ2-7
CASSWWTGSYEQYF
>15|.|TRBV13|TRBD2|TRBJ2-1
CASMGGAGGYNEQFF
>17|.|TRBV5-1|.|TRBJ2-5
CASSSPGTLVTQETQYF
>16|.|TRBV15|TRBD1|TRBJ2-1
CATSREGTGYSYEQFF
>13|.|TRBV7-2|.|TRBJ2-1
CASSSLAYNEQFF
>13|few|TRBV2|TRBD2|TRBJ2-7
CAGWGLADYEQYF
>16|.|TRBV5-1|.|TRBJ2-4
CASSLWAGEKGNIQYF
>15|.|TRBV5-1|TRBD2|TRBJ2-7
CASSPRGAGGYEQYF
>12|.|TRBV2|TRBD1|TRBJ1-5
CASRTGKQPQHF
>16|once|TRBV9|TRBD2|TRBJ2-1
CASSPPAAGVTNEQFF
>12|.|TRBV30|.|TRBJ2-1
CASTGSGNEQFF
>15|.|TRBV6-6|.|TRBJ2-7
CASNLGGGSSYEQYF
>13|once|TRBV19|TRBD1|TRBJ2-3
CASSPGGEDTQYF
>15|.|TRBV6-4|TRBD1|TRBJ2-2
CASSSGQGRTGELFF
>16|.|TRBV4-1|TRBD2|TRBJ2-3
CASSRVAGVSTDTQYF
>14|.|TRBV5-1|.|TRBJ2-1
CASSFGGSYNEQFF
>14|.|TRBV14|TRBD1|TRBJ1-1
CASSQRRGAVEAFF
>18|once|TRBV12-5|.|TRBJ1-5
CASGLYKGRVRGNQPQHF